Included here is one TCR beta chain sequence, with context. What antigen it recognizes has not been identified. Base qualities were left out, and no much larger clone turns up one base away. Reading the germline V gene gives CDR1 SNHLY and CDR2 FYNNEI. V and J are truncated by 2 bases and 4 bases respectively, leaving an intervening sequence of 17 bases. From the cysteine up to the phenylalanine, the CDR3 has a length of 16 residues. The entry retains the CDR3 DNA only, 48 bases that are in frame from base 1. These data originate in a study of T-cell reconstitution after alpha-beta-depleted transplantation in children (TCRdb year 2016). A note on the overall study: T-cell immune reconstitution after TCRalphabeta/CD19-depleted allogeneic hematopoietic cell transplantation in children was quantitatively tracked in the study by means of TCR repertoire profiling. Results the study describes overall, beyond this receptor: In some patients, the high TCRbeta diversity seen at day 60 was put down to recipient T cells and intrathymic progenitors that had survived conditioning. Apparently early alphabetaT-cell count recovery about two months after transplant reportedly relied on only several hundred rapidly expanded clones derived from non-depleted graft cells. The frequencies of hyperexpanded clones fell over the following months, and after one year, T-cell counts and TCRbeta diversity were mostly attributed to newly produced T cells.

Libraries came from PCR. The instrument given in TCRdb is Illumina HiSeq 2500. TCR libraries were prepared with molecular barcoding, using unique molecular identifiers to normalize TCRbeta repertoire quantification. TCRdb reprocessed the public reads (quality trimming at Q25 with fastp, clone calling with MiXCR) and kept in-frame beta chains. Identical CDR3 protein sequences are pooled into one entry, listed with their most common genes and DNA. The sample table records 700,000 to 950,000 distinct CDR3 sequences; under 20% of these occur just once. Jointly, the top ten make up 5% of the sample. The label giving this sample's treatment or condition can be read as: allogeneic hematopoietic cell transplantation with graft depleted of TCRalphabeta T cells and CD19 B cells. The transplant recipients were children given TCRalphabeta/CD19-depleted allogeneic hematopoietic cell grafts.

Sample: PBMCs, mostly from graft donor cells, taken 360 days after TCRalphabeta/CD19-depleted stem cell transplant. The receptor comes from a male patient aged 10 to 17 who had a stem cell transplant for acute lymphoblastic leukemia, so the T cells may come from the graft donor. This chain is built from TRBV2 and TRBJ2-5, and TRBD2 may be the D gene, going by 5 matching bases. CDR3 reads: CASSEYGGWVRETQYF. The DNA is TGTGCCAGCAGTGAATACGGAGGTTGGGTAAGAGAGACCCAGTACTTC.